This TCR beta chain was observed in a study of T-cell reconstitution after alpha-beta-depleted transplantation in children (TCRdb year 2016). Context from the whole study: Using TCR repertoire profiling, the study followed T-cell immune reconstitution in a quantitative way in children after TCRalphabeta/CD19-depleted allogeneic hematopoietic cell transplantation.

For this clonotype: Its binding antigen is unknown. Base qualities were left out, and no much larger clone turns up one base away.

What the treatment or condition label conveys for this sample: allogeneic hematopoietic cell transplantation with graft depleted of TCRalphabeta T cells and CD19 B cells. The transplant recipients were children given TCRalphabeta/CD19-depleted allogeneic hematopoietic cell grafts. Compared with germline, V lacks 5 bases and J lacks 2 bases; bases without a gene match: 12. CDR1 and CDR2, per the germline V gene, are SQVTM and ANQGSEA. The CDR3 runs 18 amino acids, cysteine and phenylalanine included. Only the CDR3 region is kept as DNA, spanning 54 bases read in frame from base 1. Receptor amplification or capture employed PCR. The sample was run on an Illumina HiSeq 2500. TCR library preparation used molecular barcoding, with unique molecular identifiers applied to normalize quantification of the TCRbeta repertoire. TCRdb took the public reads, trimmed them with fastp at Q25, ran MiXCR for clone calling and kept in-frame beta chains. Duplicate CDR3 protein sequences are folded into a single record with the most common DNA and genes. The sample data list tens of thousands of distinct CDR3 sequences, and about 14% of these were observed just once. The ten biggest clones cover about 20% of the sample.

Beyond this particular receptor, the publication reports: The high TCRbeta diversity at day 60 in some patients was ascribed to recipient T cells and intrathymic progenitors that had survived conditioning. Over the following months the frequencies of hyperexpanded clones went down, and after one year T-cell counts and TCRbeta diversity were mostly credited to newly produced T cells. The apparently early alphabetaT-cell count recovery about two months after transplant was reportedly dependent on only several hundred rapidly expanded clones derived from non-depleted graft cells.

The sequencing here drew on PBMCs, mostly from graft donor cells, taken 180 days after TCRalphabeta/CD19-depleted stem cell transplant. The TCR comes from a male patient between 2 and 10 years old who had a stem cell transplant for acute lymphoblastic leukemia, so the T cells may come from the graft donor. The rearranged chain carries TRBV29-1 and TRBJ2-1, with 13 junctional bases fitting TRBD2. The sequenced DNA is TGCAGCGTTTTGGTGGGACTAGCGGGGCTAAATCCCTACAATGAGCAGTTCTTC. The resulting protein is CSVLVGLAGLNPYNEQFF.